This TCR beta chain was profiled in a study of CD8+ T cells in alopecia areata. There are 14 residues in the CDR3. Per germline, CDR1 ENHRY and CDR2 SYGVKD. V lost 2 bases to trimming and J lost 3 bases; unmatched junction nucleotides: 1. Lesional scalp tissue (obtained by punch biopsy) and peripheral blood were collected from alopecia areata patients. Sequencing used cDNA as its template, made by extracting RNA and reverse transcribing it. TCRdb's table, derived via immunoSEQ multiplex PCR, lists solely in-frame clones and lacks some. The table has about 130,000 clones, 50% to 60% seen once. The sample consisted of CD4+ T cells sorted from blood, taken at week 0. The sequence derives from a human donor with alopecia areata. The V gene is TRBV10-3, the J gene TRBJ1-2, with 9 bases that match TRBD1. The CDR3 nucleotides are TGTGCCATCAGTGAGACAGGGGGCGACTATGGCTACACCTTC. Translating it yields CAISETGGDYGYTF.